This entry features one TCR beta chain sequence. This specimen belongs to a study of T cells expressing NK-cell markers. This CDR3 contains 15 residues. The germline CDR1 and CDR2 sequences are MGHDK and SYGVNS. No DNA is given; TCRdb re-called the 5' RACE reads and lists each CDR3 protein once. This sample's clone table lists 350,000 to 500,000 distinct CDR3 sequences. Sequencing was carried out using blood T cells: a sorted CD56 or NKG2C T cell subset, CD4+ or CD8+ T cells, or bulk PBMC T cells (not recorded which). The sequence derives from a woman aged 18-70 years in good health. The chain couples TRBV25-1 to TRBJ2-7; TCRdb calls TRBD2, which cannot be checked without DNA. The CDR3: CASSEGLAGVYEQYF.